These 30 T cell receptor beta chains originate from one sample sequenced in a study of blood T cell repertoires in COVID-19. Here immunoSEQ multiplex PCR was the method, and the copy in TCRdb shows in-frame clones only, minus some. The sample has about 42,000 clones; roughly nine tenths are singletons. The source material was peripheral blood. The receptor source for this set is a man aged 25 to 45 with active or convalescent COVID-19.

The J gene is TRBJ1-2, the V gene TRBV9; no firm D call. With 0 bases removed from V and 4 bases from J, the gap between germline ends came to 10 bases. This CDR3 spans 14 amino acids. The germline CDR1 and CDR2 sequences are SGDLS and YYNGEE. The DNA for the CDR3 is TGTGCCAGCAGCGTAGAAGCAGGAGGCTATGGCTACACCTTC. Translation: CASSVEAGGYGYTF.

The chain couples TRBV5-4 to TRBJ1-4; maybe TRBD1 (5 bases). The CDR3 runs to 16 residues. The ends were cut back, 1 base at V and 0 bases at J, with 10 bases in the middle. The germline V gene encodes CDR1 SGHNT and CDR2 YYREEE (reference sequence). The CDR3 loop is CASSLQGVATNEKLFF. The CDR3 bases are TGTGCCAGCAGCTTGCAAGGGGTGGCAACTAATGAAAAACTGTTTTTT.

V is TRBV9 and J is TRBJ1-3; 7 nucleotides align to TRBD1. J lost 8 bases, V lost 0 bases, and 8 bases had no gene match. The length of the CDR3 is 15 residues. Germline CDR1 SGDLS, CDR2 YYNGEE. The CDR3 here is CASSVGAGGGDTIYF. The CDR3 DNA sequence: TGTGCCAGCAGCGTAGGCGCAGGGGGTGGTGACACCATATATTTT.

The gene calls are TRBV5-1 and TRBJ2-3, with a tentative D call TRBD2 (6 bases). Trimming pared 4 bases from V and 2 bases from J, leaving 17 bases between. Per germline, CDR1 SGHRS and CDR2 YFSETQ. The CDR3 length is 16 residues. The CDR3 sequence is CASSPPGTGATDTQYF. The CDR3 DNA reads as TGCGCCAGCAGCCCCCCTGGCACGGGAGCCACAGATACGCAGTATTTT.

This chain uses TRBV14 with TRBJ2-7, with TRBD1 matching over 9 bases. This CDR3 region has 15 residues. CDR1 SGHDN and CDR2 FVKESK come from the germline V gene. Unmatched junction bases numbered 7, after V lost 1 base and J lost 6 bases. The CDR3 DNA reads TGTGCCAGCAGCCAAGCTGGGGGACAGGGTTCCGAGCAGTACTTC. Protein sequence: CASSQAGGQGSEQYF.

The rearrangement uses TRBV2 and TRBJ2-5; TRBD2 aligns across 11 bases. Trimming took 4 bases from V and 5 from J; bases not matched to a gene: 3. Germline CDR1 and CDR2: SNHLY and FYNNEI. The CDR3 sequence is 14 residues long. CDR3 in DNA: TGTGCCAGCAGTGGGCCTAGCGGGAGGGAGACCCAGTACTTC. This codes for CASSGPSGRETQYF.

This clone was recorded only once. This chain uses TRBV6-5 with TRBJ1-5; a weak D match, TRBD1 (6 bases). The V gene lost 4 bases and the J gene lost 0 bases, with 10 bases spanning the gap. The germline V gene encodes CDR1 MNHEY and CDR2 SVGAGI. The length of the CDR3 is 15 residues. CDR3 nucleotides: TGTGCCAGCAGTTGGACAGCCCCTAGCAATCAGCCCCAGCATTTT. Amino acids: CASSWTAPSNQPQHF.

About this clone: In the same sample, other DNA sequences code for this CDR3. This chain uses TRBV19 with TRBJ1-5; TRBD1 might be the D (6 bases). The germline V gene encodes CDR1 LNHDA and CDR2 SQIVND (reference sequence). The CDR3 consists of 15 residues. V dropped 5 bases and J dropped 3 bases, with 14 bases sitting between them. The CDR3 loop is CASSPEGGDNQPQHF. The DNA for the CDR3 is TGTGCCAGTAGTCCCGAGGGGGGGGACAATCAGCCCCAGCATTTT.

The CDR3 nucleotides are TGTGCCAGTAGTGTTCAGGGGGGCTATGGCTACACCTTC. It specifies CASSVQGGYGYTF. The chain employs TRBV19 and TRBJ1-2; 7 bases align to TRBD1. Germline V CDR1 and CDR2: LNHDA, SQIVND (reference sequence). This CDR3 spans 13 amino acids. The V gene end was trimmed by 5 bases and the J gene end by 4 bases; junction bases not matched to a gene: 4.

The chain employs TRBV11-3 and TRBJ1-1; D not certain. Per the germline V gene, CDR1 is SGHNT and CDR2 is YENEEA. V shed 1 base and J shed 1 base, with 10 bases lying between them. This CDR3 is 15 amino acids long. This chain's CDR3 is CASSLGGRPNTEAFF. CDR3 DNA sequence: TGTGCCAGCAGCTTAGGCGGGAGACCGAACACTGAAGCTTTCTTT.

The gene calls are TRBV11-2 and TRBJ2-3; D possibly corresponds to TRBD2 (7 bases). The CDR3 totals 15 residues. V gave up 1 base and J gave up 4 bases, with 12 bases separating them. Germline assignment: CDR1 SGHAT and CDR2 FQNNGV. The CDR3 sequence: CASSLVGGQADTQYF. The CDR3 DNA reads TGTGCCAGCAGCTTAGTCGGGGGGCAGGCAGATACGCAGTATTTT.

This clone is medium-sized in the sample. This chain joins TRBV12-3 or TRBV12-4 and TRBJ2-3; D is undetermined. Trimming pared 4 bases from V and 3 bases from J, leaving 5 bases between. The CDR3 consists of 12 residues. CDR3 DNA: TGTGCCAGCAGTTACCGGACAGATACGCAGTATTTT. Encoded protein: CASSYRTDTQYF.

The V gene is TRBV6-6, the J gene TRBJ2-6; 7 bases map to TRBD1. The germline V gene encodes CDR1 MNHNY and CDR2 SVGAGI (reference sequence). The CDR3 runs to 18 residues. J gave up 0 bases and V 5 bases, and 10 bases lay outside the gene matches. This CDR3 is CASSPRTGPNSGANVLTF. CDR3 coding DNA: TGTGCCAGCAGTCCCCGGACAGGTCCAAACTCTGGGGCCAACGTCCTGACTTTC.

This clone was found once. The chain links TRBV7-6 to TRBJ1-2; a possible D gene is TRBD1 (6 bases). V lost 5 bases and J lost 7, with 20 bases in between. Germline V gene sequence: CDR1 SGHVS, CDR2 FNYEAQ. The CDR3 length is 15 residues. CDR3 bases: TGTGCCAGCAGCCGAGATAGAGGGGGGGATGGTGGCTACACCTTC. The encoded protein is CASSRDRGGDGGYTF.

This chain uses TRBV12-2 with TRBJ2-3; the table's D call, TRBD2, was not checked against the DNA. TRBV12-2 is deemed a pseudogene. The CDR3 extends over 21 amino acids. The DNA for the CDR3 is TGTGCAAGTCGCTTAGAGGTCCCGTTCGGCGGGAGACCCTTCGGCACAGATACGCAGTATTTT. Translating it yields CASRLEVPFGGRPFGTDTQYF.

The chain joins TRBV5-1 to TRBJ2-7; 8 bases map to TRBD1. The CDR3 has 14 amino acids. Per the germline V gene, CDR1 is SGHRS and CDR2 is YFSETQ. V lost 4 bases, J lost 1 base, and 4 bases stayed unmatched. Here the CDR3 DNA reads TGCGCCAGCAGCGGAGGGACAGGTTCCTACGAGCAGTACTTC. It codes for CASSGGTGSYEQYF.

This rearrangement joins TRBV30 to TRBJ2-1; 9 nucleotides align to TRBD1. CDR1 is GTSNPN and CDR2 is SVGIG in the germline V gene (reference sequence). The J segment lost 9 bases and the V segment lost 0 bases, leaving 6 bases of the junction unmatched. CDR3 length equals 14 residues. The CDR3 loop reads CAWSVVGQGIEQFF. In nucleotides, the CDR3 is TGTGCCTGGAGTGTAGTTGGACAGGGGATTGAGCAGTTCTTC.

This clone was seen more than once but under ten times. CDR3 protein: CASSPSDRGRVWNSPLHF. As DNA, the CDR3 is TGTGCCAGCTCGCCCTCCGACAGGGGCCGAGTTTGGAATTCACCCCTCCACTTT. This sequence joins TRBV18 and TRBJ1-6; 8 bases match TRBD1. There are 18 residues in the CDR3. Germline loops: CDR1 KGHSH, CDR2 LQKENI. The V and J ends lost 6 bases and 7 bases, in that order; junction bases with no gene match: 17.

The CDR3 nucleotides are TGTGCCAGCAGTTACTACAGGGGGTGGGCTAATGAAAAACTGTTTTTT. Its translation: CASSYYRGWANEKLFF. The V and J genes are TRBV6-2 or TRBV6-3 and TRBJ1-4; 8 positions agree with TRBD1. Trimming removed 1 base from V and 3 bases from J; junction bases left unmatched: 4. Germline-derived CDR1 and CDR2 are MNHEY and SVGEGT. The CDR3 consists of 16 residues.

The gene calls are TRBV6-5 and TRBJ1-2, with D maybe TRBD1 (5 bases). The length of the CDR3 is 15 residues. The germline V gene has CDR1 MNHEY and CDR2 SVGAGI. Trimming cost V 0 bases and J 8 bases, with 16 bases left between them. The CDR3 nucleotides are TGTGCCAGCAGTTACTCAGGGGTCACAACGAGGGGCTACACCTTC. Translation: CASSYSGVTTRGYTF.

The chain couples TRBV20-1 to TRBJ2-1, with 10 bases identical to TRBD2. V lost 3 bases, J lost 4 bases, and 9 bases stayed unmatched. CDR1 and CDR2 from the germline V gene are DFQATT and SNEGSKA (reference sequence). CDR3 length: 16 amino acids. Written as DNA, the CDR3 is TGCAGTGCTAGTGGGTTAGCGGGGGGACTGTACAATGAGCAGTTCTTC. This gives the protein CSASGLAGGLYNEQFF.

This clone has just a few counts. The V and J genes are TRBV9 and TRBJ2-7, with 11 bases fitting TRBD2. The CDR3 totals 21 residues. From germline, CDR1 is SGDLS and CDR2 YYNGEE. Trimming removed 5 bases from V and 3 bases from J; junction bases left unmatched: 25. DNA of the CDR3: TGTGCCAGCAGAGTTCTACCCCCGGGACTAGCGGAGCACATTGGGGACTACGAGCAGTACGTC. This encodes CASRVLPPGLAEHIGDYEQYV.

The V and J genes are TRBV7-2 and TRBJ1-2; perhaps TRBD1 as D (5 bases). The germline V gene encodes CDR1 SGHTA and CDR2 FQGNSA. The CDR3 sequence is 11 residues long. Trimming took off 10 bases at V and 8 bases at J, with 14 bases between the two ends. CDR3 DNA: TGTGCCACCGGGGGTTCCCTCGGCTACACCTTC. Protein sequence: CATGGSLGYTF.

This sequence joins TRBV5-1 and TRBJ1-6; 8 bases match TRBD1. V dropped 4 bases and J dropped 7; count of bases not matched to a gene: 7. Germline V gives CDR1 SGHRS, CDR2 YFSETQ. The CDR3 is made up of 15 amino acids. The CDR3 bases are TGCGCCAGCAGCCCCGGACAGGGAGGGAATTCACCCCTCCACTTT. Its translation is CASSPGQGGNSPLHF.

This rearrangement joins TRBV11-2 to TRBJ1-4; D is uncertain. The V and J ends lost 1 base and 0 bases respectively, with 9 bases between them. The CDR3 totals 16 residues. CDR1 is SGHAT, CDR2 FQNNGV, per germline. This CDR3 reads CASSLVAPATNEKLFF. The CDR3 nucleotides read TGTGCCAGCAGCTTAGTGGCACCTGCAACTAATGAAAAACTGTTTTTT.

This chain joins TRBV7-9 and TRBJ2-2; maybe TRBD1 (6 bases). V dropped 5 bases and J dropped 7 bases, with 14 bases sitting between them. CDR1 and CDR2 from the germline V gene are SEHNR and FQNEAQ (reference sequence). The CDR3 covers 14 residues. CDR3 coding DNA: TGTGCCAGCAGCATTACAGGGCTAAGCGGGGAGCTGTTTTTT. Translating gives CASSITGLSGELFF.

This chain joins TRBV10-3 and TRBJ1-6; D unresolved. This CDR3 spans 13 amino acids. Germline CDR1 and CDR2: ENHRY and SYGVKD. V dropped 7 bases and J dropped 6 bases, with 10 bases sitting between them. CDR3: CAIKSTVNSPLHF. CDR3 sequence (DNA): TGTGCCATCAAAAGTACAGTTAATTCACCCCTCCACTTT.

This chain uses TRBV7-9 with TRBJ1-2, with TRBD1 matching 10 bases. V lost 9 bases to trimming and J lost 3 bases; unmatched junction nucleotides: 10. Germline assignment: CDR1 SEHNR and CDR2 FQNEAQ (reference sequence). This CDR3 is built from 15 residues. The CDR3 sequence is CASSSTGTGDYGYTF. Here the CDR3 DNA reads TGTGCCAGTTCGTCCACCGGGACAGGGGACTATGGCTACACCTTC.

CDR3 DNA sequence: TGTGCCAGCAGGGACAGGGGGCTGGGCGAGCAGTACGTC. This gives the protein CASRDRGLGEQYV. This rearrangement joins TRBV2 to TRBJ2-7, with 11 bases fitting TRBD1. V trimming: 6 bases; J trimming: 6 bases; junction bases outside the gene matches: 4. The CDR3 is 13 amino acids. Per the germline V gene, CDR1 is SNHLY and CDR2 is FYNNEI.

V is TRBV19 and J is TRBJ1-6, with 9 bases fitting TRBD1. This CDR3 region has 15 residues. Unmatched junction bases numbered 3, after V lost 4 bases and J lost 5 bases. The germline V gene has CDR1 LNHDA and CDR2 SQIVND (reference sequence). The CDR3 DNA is TGTGCCAGTAGTAGTGGGACAGGGCATAATTCACCCCTCCACTTT. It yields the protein CASSSGTGHNSPLHF.